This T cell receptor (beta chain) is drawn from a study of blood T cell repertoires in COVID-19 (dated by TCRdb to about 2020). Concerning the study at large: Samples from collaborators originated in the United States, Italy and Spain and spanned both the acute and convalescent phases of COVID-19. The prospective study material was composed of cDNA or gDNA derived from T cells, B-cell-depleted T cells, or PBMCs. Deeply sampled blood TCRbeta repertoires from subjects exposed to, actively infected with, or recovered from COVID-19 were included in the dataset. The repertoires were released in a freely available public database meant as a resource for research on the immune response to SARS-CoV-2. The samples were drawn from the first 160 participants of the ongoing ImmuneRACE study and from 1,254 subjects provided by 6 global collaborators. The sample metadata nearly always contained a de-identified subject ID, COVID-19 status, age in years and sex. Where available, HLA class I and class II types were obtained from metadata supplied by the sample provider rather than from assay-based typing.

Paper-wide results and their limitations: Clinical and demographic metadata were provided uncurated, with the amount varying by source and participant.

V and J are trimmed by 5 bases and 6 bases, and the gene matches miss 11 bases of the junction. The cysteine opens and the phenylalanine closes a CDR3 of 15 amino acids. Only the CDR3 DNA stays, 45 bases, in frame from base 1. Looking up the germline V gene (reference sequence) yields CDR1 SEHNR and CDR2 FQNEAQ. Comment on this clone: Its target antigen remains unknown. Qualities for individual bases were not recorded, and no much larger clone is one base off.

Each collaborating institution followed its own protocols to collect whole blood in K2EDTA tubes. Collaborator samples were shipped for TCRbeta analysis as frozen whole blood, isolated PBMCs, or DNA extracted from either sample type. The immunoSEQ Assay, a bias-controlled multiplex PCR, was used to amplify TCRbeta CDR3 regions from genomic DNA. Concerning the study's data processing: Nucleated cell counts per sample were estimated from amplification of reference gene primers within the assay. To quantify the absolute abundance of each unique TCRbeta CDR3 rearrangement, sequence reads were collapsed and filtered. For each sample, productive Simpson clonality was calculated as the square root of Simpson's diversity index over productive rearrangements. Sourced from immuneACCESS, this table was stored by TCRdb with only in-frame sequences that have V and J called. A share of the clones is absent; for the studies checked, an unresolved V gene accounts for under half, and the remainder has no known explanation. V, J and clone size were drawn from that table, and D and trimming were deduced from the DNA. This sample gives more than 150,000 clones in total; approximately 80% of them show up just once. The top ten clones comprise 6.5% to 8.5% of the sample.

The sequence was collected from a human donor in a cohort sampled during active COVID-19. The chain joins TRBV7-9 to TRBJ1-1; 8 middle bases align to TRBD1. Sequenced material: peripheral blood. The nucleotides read TGTGCCAGCAGCGGAGGGGACAGGCCTTACGCTGAAGCTTTCTTT. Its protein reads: CASSGGDRPYAEAFF.